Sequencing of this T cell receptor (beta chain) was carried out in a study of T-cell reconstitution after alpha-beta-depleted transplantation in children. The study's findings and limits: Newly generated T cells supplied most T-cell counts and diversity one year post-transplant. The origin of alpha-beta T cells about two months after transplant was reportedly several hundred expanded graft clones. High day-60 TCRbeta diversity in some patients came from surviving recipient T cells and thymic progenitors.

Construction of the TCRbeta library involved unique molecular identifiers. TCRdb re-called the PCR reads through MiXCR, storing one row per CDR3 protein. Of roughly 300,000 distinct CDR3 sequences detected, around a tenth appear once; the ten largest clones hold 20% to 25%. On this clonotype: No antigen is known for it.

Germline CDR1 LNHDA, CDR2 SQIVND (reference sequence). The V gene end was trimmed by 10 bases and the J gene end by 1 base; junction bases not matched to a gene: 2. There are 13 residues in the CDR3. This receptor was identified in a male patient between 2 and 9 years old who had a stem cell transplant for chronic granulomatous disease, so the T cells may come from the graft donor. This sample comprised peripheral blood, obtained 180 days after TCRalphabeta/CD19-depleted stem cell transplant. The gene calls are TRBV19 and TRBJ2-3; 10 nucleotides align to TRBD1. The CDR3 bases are TGTGCCATAGGGACAGGGGGCACAGATACGCAGTATTTT. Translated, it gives CAIGTGGTDTQYF. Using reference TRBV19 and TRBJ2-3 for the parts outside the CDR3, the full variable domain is DGGITQSPKYLFRKEGQNVTLSCEQNLNHDAMYWYRQDPGQGLRLIYYSQIVNDFQKGDIAEGYSVSREKKESFPLTVTSAQKNPTAFYLCAIGTGGTDTQYFGPGTRLTVL.